These T cell receptor beta chains were read from a single sample in a study of cytomegalovirus exposure and HLA in healthy donors. Profiling relied on immunoSEQ multiplex PCR, and the TCRdb table lists in-frame clones only, not all of them. The sample shows 130,000 or so clones, about 91% of them seen only once. Sequenced sample: PBMCs. The origin of the receptors is a woman between 18 and 29 years old in good health and CMV-seronegative. Each CDR3 is given with its conserved first and last residue. Each record gives: J gene, V gene, clone size, D gene, CDR3 protein, CDR3 DNA. The D gene is left open where the match is weak. Only some rows state a clone size, as once, few, many or a class for expanded clones.

TRBJ1-3	TRBV5-1	few	NA	CASSFQGRENTIYF	TGCGCCAGCAGCTTCCAGGGCCGAGAAAACACCATATATTTT
TRBJ2-2	TRBV7-3	few	TRBD2	CASSPHAGAGELFF	TGTGCCAGCAGCCCCCACGCGGGGGCCGGGGAGCTGTTTTTT
TRBJ1-1	TRBV7-3	NA	TRBD1	CASSLIRQGVTEAFF	TGTGCCAGCAGCCTAATACGACAGGGTGTCACTGAAGCTTTCTTT
TRBJ1-1	TRBV5-1	NA	NA	CASSKQARDTEAFF	TGCGCCAGCAGTAAACAGGCTCGGGACACTGAAGCTTTCTTT
TRBJ2-7	TRBV6-5	once	NA	CASSPQAGFGEQYF	TGTGCCAGCAGCCCCCAGGCGGGGTTTGGCGAGCAGTACTTC
TRBJ2-5	TRBV5-1	NA	TRBD2	CASSPLPAGGFGETQYF	TGCGCCAGCAGCCCCCTCCCAGCGGGAGGTTTCGGAGAGACCCAGTACTTC
TRBJ1-2	TRBV7-6	once	TRBD1	CASSSTLGGTGDYGYTF	TGTGCCAGCAGCTCTACCCTTGGGGGGACAGGGGACTATGGCTACACCTTC
TRBJ1-3	TRBV5-1	NA	NA	CASSQKPPGNTIYF	TGCGCCAGCAGCCAAAAACCTCCGGGTAACACCATATATTTT
TRBJ1-3	TRBV6-1	once	TRBD1	CATTPGTVRNTIYF	TGTGCCACCACACCCGGGACAGTGAGAAACACCATATATTTT
TRBJ1-4	TRBV6-1	NA	TRBD1	CASSAGQGRTNEKLFF	TGTGCCAGCAGTGCCGGACAGGGCCGGACTAATGAAAAACTGTTTTTT
TRBJ2-3	TRBV4-2	NA	NA	CASSQSAGPDTQYF	TGTGCCAGCAGCCAAAGTGCGGGACCGGATACGCAGTATTTT
TRBJ1-2	TRBV18	NA	NA	CASSPYDPGGYGYTF	TGTGCCAGCTCACCATATGATCCGGGTGGCTATGGCTACACCTTC
TRBJ2-1	TRBV7-3	NA	TRBD1	CASSGETGFNEQFF	TGTGCCAGCAGTGGCGAGACAGGGTTCAATGAGCAGTTCTTC
TRBJ1-3	TRBV18	NA	NA	CASTRTDMGSGNTIYF	TGTGCCAGCACCCGGACGGACATGGGCTCTGGAAACACCATATATTTT
TRBJ2-7	TRBV6-6	once	NA	CASSYAIQGLEQYF	TGTGCCAGCAGTTACGCGATCCAGGGGCTCGAGCAGTACTTC
TRBJ1-1	TRBV27	NA	NA	CASRTHGGNTEAFF	TGTGCCAGCAGGACACACGGGGGGAACACTGAAGCTTTCTTT
TRBJ1-2	TRBV6-5	NA	TRBD1	CASSYSRRGLNYGYTF	TGTGCCAGCAGTTACTCGAGGAGGGGGCTTAACTATGGCTACACCTTC
TRBJ2-2	TRBV27	few	TRBD1	CASSWTRDSGELFF	TGTGCCAGCAGTTGGACTCGGGACAGCGGGGAGCTGTTTTTT
TRBJ1-1	TRBV6-1	NA	TRBD1	CASSELVTGYTEAFF	TGTGCCAGCAGTGAACTAGTGACAGGGTACACTGAAGCTTTCTTT
TRBJ2-1	TRBV7-2	NA	NA	CASPPPPSSYNEQFF	TGTGCCAGCCCGCCGCCGCCTAGCTCCTACAATGAGCAGTTCTTC
TRBJ1-2	TRBV5-1	NA	NA	CASSESTGPRGYTF	TGCGCCAGCAGCGAATCTACAGGCCCCAGGGGCTACACCTTC
TRBJ1-1	TRBV10-2	NA	NA	CASRAGGTEAFF	TGCGCCAGCAGGGCCGGGGGGACTGAAGCTTTCTTT
TRBJ2-7	TRBV5-1	once	NA	CASRPIERGSTYEQYF	TGCGCCAGCAGGCCGATAGAGAGGGGGTCGACCTACGAGCAGTACTTC
TRBJ1-1	TRBV4-2	NA	TRBD1	CASSQRDRGTEAFF	TGTGCCAGCAGCCAGCGGGACAGGGGTACTGAAGCTTTCTTT